This T cell receptor (beta chain) was identified in a study of T cell repertoires in cytomegalovirus infection. Study-wide context: From public TCR beta signatures came an indication of both CMV infection and matching HLA type.

Study observations and caveats: The study identified carriers of CMV plus the relevant HLA from cumulative public TCR beta family frequency. HLA-C-restricted CMV clonotypes gave the most frequent clonotype in two of eight donors.

From the reads, TCRdb called clonotypes with MiXCR, one entry per CDR3 protein. Seen here are fewer than 200,000 distinct CDR3 sequences, approximately 19% observed once, and the top ten hold less than 3.5%. The CDR3 totals 14 residues. Trimming shortened V by 6 bases and J by 4 bases, and 13 bases separated the two germline ends. Germline V gene lookup returns CDR1 SNHLY and CDR2 FYNNEI. Details on this clonotype: Its antigen is currently unknown.

Sequencing input: PBMCs. This clonotype originated in a human donor in good health (CMV status not recorded). Some clones in this sample may be carry-over from other donors' samples. The chain is built from TRBV2 and TRBJ1-5, with D perhaps TRBD1 (5 bases). The CDR3 region has the DNA TGTGCCAGCAGCGGTGACAGACCAAATCAGCCCCAGCATTTT. Its protein product is CASSGDRPNQPQHF. The full variable domain, completed using reference TRBV2 and TRBJ1-5, is EPEVTQTPSHQVTQMGQEVILRCVPISNHLYFYWYRQILGQKVEFLVSFYNNEISEKSEIFDDQFSVERPDGSNFTLKIRSTKLEDSAMYFCASSGDRPNQPQHFGDGTRLSIL.